Listed below are T cell receptor beta chains from one sample, sequenced in a study of T cell responses to AZD1222 COVID-19 vaccine. Clones were sequenced by immunoSEQ multiplex PCR, and TCRdb holds only the in-frame ones, with some missing. The repertoire includes around 180,000 clones, 88% of them detected once, and 6% to 8.5% sits in the top ten. The sample here was peripheral blood, taken on day 0 of AZD1222 vaccination. Every receptor here comes from an adult in good health. CDR3s include the opening cysteine and the closing phenylalanine or tryptophan. Each record gives: V gene, D gene, J gene, clone size, CDR3 protein, CDR3 DNA. A D gene is named only where the DNA matches it firmly. Size is omitted from some rows. Given values are once, few, many or a class for expanded clones.

v_call: TRBV2; d_call: .; j_call: TRBJ1-6; clone_size: .; cdr3_aa: CASREDRRTLHF; cdr3_nt: TGTGCCAGCAGGGAGGACAGAAGGACCCTCCACTTT
v_call: TRBV21-1; d_call: .; j_call: TRBJ2-2; clone_size: .; cdr3_aa: CASSKGLASNTGELFF; cdr3_nt: TGTGCCAGCAGCAAAGGACTAGCCTCGAACACCGGGGAGCTGTTTTTT
v_call: TRBV30; d_call: .; j_call: TRBJ1-5; clone_size: .; cdr3_aa: CAWSGQSWYNQPQHF; cdr3_nt: TGTGCCTGGAGTGGACAGTCTTGGTACAATCAGCCCCAGCATTTT
v_call: TRBV12-3/TRBV12-4; d_call: .; j_call: TRBJ1-1; clone_size: .; cdr3_aa: CASSPGESEAFF; cdr3_nt: TGTGCCAGCAGTCCGGGAGAAAGTGAAGCTTTCTTT
v_call: TRBV7-2; d_call: .; j_call: TRBJ2-7; clone_size: .; cdr3_aa: CASSLIGGGEQYF; cdr3_nt: TGTGCCAGCAGCTTAATCGGGGGAGGCGAGCAGTACTTC
v_call: TRBV30; d_call: TRBD1; j_call: TRBJ1-2; clone_size: .; cdr3_aa: CAWSLGQVSYGYTF; cdr3_nt: TGTGCCTGGAGTTTGGGACAGGTCTCCTATGGCTACACCTTC
v_call: TRBV7-9; d_call: .; j_call: TRBJ1-5; clone_size: .; cdr3_aa: CASSLPGSKEPQHF; cdr3_nt: TGTGCCAGCAGCCTGCCCGGGAGCAAAGAGCCCCAGCATTTT
v_call: TRBV29-1; d_call: .; j_call: TRBJ1-1; clone_size: .; cdr3_aa: CSVEEGGPGTWNTEAFF; cdr3_nt: TGCAGCGTTGAAGAAGGGGGGCCAGGGACGTGGAACACTGAAGCTTTCTTT
v_call: TRBV6-4; d_call: TRBD2; j_call: TRBJ2-1; clone_size: .; cdr3_aa: CASSESSGGAYNEQFF; cdr3_nt: TGTGCCAGCAGTGAGTCCAGCGGGGGTGCCTACAATGAGCAGTTCTTC
v_call: TRBV11-2; d_call: TRBD1; j_call: TRBJ1-1; clone_size: .; cdr3_aa: CASSAQGAGTEAFF; cdr3_nt: TGTGCCAGCAGCGCCCAGGGGGCAGGCACTGAAGCTTTCTTT
v_call: TRBV5-1; d_call: TRBD1; j_call: TRBJ1-1; clone_size: .; cdr3_aa: CASSMGQGRFRAFF; cdr3_nt: TGCGCCAGCAGCATGGGACAGGGGCGCTTTCGAGCTTTCTTT
v_call: TRBV6-5; d_call: .; j_call: TRBJ1-3; clone_size: .; cdr3_aa: CASGTGRGNTIYF; cdr3_nt: TGTGCCAGCGGAACAGGGCGAGGAAACACCATATATTTT
v_call: TRBV29-1; d_call: .; j_call: TRBJ2-7; clone_size: .; cdr3_aa: CSVRTSEQYF; cdr3_nt: TGCAGCGTCAGGACGTCCGAGCAGTACTTC
v_call: TRBV20-1; d_call: .; j_call: TRBJ2-2; clone_size: once; cdr3_aa: CSASTRRATGELFF; cdr3_nt: TGCAGTGCTAGTACGCGCAGGGCCACCGGGGAGCTGTTTTTT
v_call: TRBV2; d_call: TRBD2; j_call: TRBJ2-5; clone_size: once; cdr3_aa: CASSDVGLAIQETQYF; cdr3_nt: TGTGCCAGCAGTGATGTCGGACTAGCGATCCAAGAGACCCAGTACTTC
v_call: TRBV30; d_call: TRBD1; j_call: TRBJ2-7; clone_size: .; cdr3_aa: CASRDRGSYEQYF; cdr3_nt: TGTGCCTCAAGGGACAGGGGCAGCTACGAGCAGTACTTC
v_call: TRBV6-2/TRBV6-3; d_call: TRBD2; j_call: TRBJ2-3; clone_size: .; cdr3_aa: CASSYLLAGGTRYF; cdr3_nt: TGTGCCAGCAGTTACTTACTAGCGGGGGGTACGAGGTATTTT
v_call: TRBV7-8; d_call: TRBD1; j_call: TRBJ1-4; clone_size: .; cdr3_aa: CASSTPSTGNEKLFF; cdr3_nt: TGTGCCAGCAGCACGCCCTCGACAGGGAACGAAAAACTGTTTTTT
v_call: TRBV5-6; d_call: TRBD1; j_call: TRBJ1-2; clone_size: .; cdr3_aa: CASSVGQENGYTF; cdr3_nt: TGTGCCAGCAGCGTCGGACAGGAAAATGGCTACACCTTC
v_call: TRBV27; d_call: .; j_call: TRBJ1-2; clone_size: .; cdr3_aa: CASSLSGGGNYGYTF; cdr3_nt: TGTGCCAGCAGTTTATCTGGGGGGGGGAACTATGGCTACACCTTC
v_call: TRBV6-1; d_call: .; j_call: TRBJ2-7; clone_size: few; cdr3_aa: CASSELGSYEQYF; cdr3_nt: TGTGCCAGCAGTGAACTGGGCTCCTACGAGCAGTACTTC
v_call: TRBV19; d_call: TRBD1; j_call: TRBJ2-3; clone_size: .; cdr3_aa: CASTLGRGFADTQYF; cdr3_nt: TGTGCCAGTACCCTCGGCAGGGGGTTTGCAGATACGCAGTATTTT
v_call: TRBV7-9; d_call: .; j_call: TRBJ2-1; clone_size: .; cdr3_aa: CASSSDSEQFF; cdr3_nt: TGTGCCAGCAGCTCAGATAGTGAGCAGTTCTTC
v_call: TRBV2; d_call: TRBD2; j_call: TRBJ2-7; clone_size: .; cdr3_aa: CASSGEVGGEQYF; cdr3_nt: TGTGCCAGTAGCGGGGAGGTGGGGGGCGAGCAGTACTTC
v_call: TRBV7-2; d_call: .; j_call: TRBJ1-2; clone_size: .; cdr3_aa: CASSLDGYGYTF; cdr3_nt: TGTGCCAGCAGCTTGGACGGCTATGGCTACACCTTC
v_call: TRBV5-1; d_call: TRBD2; j_call: TRBJ2-5; clone_size: .; cdr3_aa: CASSPTPGTSGGVETQYF; cdr3_nt: TGCGCCAGCAGCCCGACTCCCGGGACTAGCGGGGGGGTAGAGACCCAGTACTTC
v_call: TRBV30; d_call: TRBD1; j_call: TRBJ1-5; clone_size: .; cdr3_aa: CAYGVQGGQPQHF; cdr3_nt: TGTGCCTATGGAGTACAAGGGGGCCAGCCCCAGCATTTT
v_call: TRBV27; d_call: .; j_call: TRBJ2-7; clone_size: .; cdr3_aa: CASSFGRTAYEQYF; cdr3_nt: TGTGCCAGCAGTTTTGGTCGGACAGCCTACGAGCAGTACTTC
v_call: TRBV5-6; d_call: .; j_call: TRBJ2-7; clone_size: .; cdr3_aa: CASSLNYLSYEQYF; cdr3_nt: TGTGCCAGCAGCTTGAACTATCTCTCCTACGAGCAGTACTTC